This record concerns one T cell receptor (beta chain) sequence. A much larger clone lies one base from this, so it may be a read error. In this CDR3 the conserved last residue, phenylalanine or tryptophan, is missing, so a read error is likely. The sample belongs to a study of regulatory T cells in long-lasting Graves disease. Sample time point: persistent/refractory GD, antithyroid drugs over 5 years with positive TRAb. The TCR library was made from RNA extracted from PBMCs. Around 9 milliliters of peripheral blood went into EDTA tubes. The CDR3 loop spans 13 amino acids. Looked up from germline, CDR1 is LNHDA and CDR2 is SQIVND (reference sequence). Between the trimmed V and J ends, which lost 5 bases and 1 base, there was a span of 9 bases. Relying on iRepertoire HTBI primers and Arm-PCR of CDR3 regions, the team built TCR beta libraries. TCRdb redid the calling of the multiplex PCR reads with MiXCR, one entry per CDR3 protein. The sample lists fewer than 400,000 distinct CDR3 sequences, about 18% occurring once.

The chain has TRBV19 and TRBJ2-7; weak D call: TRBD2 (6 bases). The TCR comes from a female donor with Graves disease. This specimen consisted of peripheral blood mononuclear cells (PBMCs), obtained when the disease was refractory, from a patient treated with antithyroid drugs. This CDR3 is CASSYGLSYEQYS. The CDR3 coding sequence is TGTGCCAGTAGTTATGGACTATCCTACGAGCAGTACTCC.